A single sample is the source of the 32 T cell receptor beta chains below, sequenced in a study of patients and donors after allogeneic stem cell transplantation. TCRdb recomputed calls from the RT-PCR reads with MiXCR, one row per CDR3 protein. The repertoire holds 37,000 or so distinct CDR3 sequences, with more than 30% as singletons. Sequencing was done on a sample of blood, either unsorted or a sorted T cell fraction (not recorded which). The receptors come from a human donor who was either an allogeneic HSCT recipient or a stem cell or donor lymphocyte infusion donor (not recorded which). It is not recorded whose cells these are; they may come from a transplant donor.

The rearrangement uses TRBV4-1 and TRBJ2-7; perhaps TRBD2 as D (6 bases). This CDR3 comprises 15 residues. Per germline, CDR1 MGHRA and CDR2 YSYEKL. Trimming pared 0 bases from V and 2 bases from J, leaving 11 bases between. The CDR3: CASSQENRRAYEQYF. The CDR3 DNA is TGCGCCAGCAGCCAAGAGAACAGGAGGGCCTACGAGCAGTACTTC.

The CDR3 coding sequence is TGCGCCAGCAGCTTGGGGTTAGGGGGCTACCAAGAGACCCAGTACTTC. Translating gives CASSLGLGGYQETQYF. The genes are TRBV5-1 and TRBJ2-5, with 7 bases matching TRBD1. CDR3 length: 16 residues. CDR1 SGHRS and CDR2 YFSETQ come from the germline V gene. Unmatched junction bases numbered 5, after V lost 0 bases and J lost 0 bases.

This clonotype was detected only a few times. This chain joins TRBV9 and TRBJ1-3, with 7 bases identical to TRBD1. CDR1 and CDR2 from the germline V gene are SGDLS and YYNGEE. The CDR3 sequence is 15 residues long. The V segment lost 3 bases and the J segment 2 bases; nucleotides outside the gene matches: 5. This CDR3 is CASSARTGAGNTIYF. The CDR3 DNA reads TGTGCCAGCAGCGCACGAACAGGGGCTGGAAACACCATATATTTT.

V usage is TRBV9 and J usage is TRBJ2-7, with 9 bases lining up with TRBD2. J gave up 2 bases and V 0 bases, and 6 bases lay outside the gene matches. The V gene's germline CDR1 is SGDLS and CDR2 YYNGEE. The CDR3 consists of 16 residues. This chain's CDR3 is CASSVASSGGTYEQYF. CDR3 sequence (DNA): TGTGCCAGCAGCGTAGCTAGCAGCGGGGGGACCTACGAGCAGTACTTC.

This clonotype turned up a few times. The rearrangement links TRBV27 to TRBJ1-6; maybe TRBD1 (5 bases). This CDR3 region has 16 residues. CDR1 is MNHEY, CDR2 SMNVEV, per germline (reference sequence). The germline V and J ends were trimmed by 5 bases and 6 bases, with 17 bases remaining between them. The CDR3, as DNA: TGTGCCAGCAGTCCGCGTCCCGGGGGTGGTAATTCACCCCTCCACTTT. This sequence encodes CASSPRPGGGNSPLHF.

At least ten counts were recorded for this clonotype. This chain links TRBV28 with TRBJ1-1; D may be TRBD1 (6 bases). This CDR3 has 15 amino acids. Germline V gene lookup returns CDR1 MDHEN and CDR2 SYDVKM. Trimming cost V 4 bases and J 0 bases, with 12 bases left between them. CDR3 residues: CASSSPTGMNTEAFF. CDR3 DNA: TGTGCCAGCAGTTCACCCACAGGGATGAACACTGAAGCTTTCTTT.

The chain links TRBV14 to TRBJ2-1; 11 bases are shared with TRBD2. Per germline, CDR1 SGHDN and CDR2 FVKESK. The J segment lost 7 bases and the V segment lost 1 base, leaving 15 bases of the junction unmatched. The CDR3 sequence is 19 residues long. Here the CDR3 DNA reads TGTGCCAGCAGCCAAGCCCTCGGGCTAGCGGGAGGCCCTGGGAATGAGCAGTTCTTC. Protein: CASSQALGLAGGPGNEQFF.

This clonotype turned up a few times. The chain is built from TRBV7-2 and TRBJ1-2; 11 bases agree with TRBD1. Germline V gene lookup returns CDR1 SGHTA and CDR2 FQGNSA. V lost 5 bases to trimming and J lost 5 bases; unmatched junction nucleotides: 4. CDR3 length equals 14 residues. The CDR3 DNA sequence: TGTGCCAGCAGCACGGACAGGGGGCAATATGGCTACACCTTC. It is translated as CASSTDRGQYGYTF.

This clonotype was seen a few times. The V gene is TRBV20-1, the J gene TRBJ1-5; 9 bases agree with TRBD1. The CDR3 loop spans 15 amino acids. After removal of 4 bases from V and 2 bases from J, the junction contained 6 bases not matched to a gene. Germline V gene sequence: CDR1 DFQATT, CDR2 SNEGSKA (reference sequence). CDR3 nucleotides: TGCAGTGCTACCCCAAGGACAGGGGGCAATCAGCCCCAGCATTTT. Amino acid sequence: CSATPRTGGNQPQHF.

The genes are TRBV20-1 and TRBJ2-1; 11 nucleotides line up with TRBD2. The CDR3 has 13 amino acids. Germline V CDR1 and CDR2: DFQATT, SNEGSKA (reference sequence). V lost 3 bases to trimming and J lost 14 bases; unmatched junction nucleotides: 9. CDR3 amino acids: CSARWATSGSEFF. CDR3 nucleotides: TGCAGTGCTAGGTGGGCTACTAGCGGGAGTGAGTTCTTC.

Here the CDR3 reads CSARVPGYYGYTF. The DNA for the CDR3 is TGCAGTGCTAGAGTCCCGGGGTATTATGGCTACACCTTC. V is TRBV20-1 and J is TRBJ1-2; D gene unclear. The CDR3 extends over 13 amino acids. Germline CDR1 is DFQATT and CDR2 is SNEGSKA (reference sequence). V was shortened by 1 base and J by 5 bases, with 11 bases between the two germline ends.

This chain joins TRBV4-3 and TRBJ1-2; 7 bases line up with TRBD1. Germline CDR1 is LGHNA and CDR2 is YSLEER. CDR3 length equals 15 residues. The V segment lost 5 bases and the J segment 4 bases; nucleotides outside the gene matches: 10. CDR3 coding DNA: TGCGCCAGCAGCTCCCGGATAAGGGGGCTCTATGGCTACACCTTC. Its protein is CASSSRIRGLYGYTF.

The rearrangement uses TRBV5-1 and TRBJ2-7; tentatively, D is TRBD1 or TRBD2 (6 bases each). Trimming took off 5 bases at V and 2 bases at J, with 8 bases between the two ends. Germline V CDR1 and CDR2: SGHRS, YFSETQ. The CDR3 has 12 residues. In nucleotides, the CDR3 is TGCGCCAGCAGGCGGGACACCTACGAGCAGTACTTC. It specifies CASRRDTYEQYF.

This clonotype appeared a few times. The gene calls are TRBV9 and TRBJ2-2, with a tentative D call TRBD2 (5 bases). The ends were cut back, 1 base at V and 4 bases at J, with 11 bases in the middle. In germline, CDR1 is SGDLS, CDR2 YYNGEE. This CDR3 contains 15 residues. This CDR3 reads CASSVSSSSTGELFF. Here the CDR3 DNA reads TGTGCCAGCAGCGTATCTAGCAGCTCCACCGGGGAGCTGTTTTTT.

The rearrangement links TRBV4-3 to TRBJ1-6; the D gene is possibly TRBD1 (6 bases). The CDR3 extends over 15 amino acids. V dropped 4 bases and J dropped 7 bases, with 14 bases sitting between them. Per germline, CDR1 LGHNA and CDR2 YSLEER. The CDR3 nucleotides are TGCGCCAGCAGCCTGGGGGCCCAACGGAATTCACCCCTCCACTTT. It codes for CASSLGAQRNSPLHF.

This clonotype was seen repeatedly, ten times or more. This chain joins TRBV10-3 and TRBJ2-2; a weak D match, TRBD1 (5 bases). There are 14 residues in the CDR3. Trimming left V 6 bases short and J 5 bases short, with 13 bases between. Germline V CDR1 and CDR2: ENHRY, SYGVKD. CDR3 loop: CAIRRQGGTGELFF. Here the CDR3 DNA reads TGTGCCATCAGACGGCAGGGCGGAACCGGGGAGCTGTTTTTT.

The chain has TRBV7-9 and TRBJ1-1; 7 bases agree with TRBD1. Germline-derived CDR1 and CDR2 are SEHNR and FQNEAQ (reference sequence). Germline trimming cut 7 bases from V and 12 bases from J; bases unmatched to any gene: 8. This CDR3 is 11 amino acids long. The CDR3 region is CASIQGGWTFF. The CDR3 DNA reads as TGTGCCAGCATCCAGGGGGGGTGGACTTTCTTT.

This chain uses TRBV5-6 with TRBJ2-6; no reliable D call. CDR3 length equals 16 residues. The V gene's germline CDR1 is SGHDT and CDR2 YYEEEE. The ends were cut back, 0 bases at V and 0 bases at J, with 7 bases in the middle. As DNA, the CDR3 is TGTGCCAGCAGCTTGGACCGGTTCTCTGGGGCCAACGTCCTGACTTTC. This sequence encodes CASSLDRFSGANVLTF.

This clonotype was seen just once. The rearrangement uses TRBV12-3 or TRBV12-4 and TRBJ2-7, with 7 bases fitting TRBD1. V shed 6 bases and J 0 bases; nucleotides not matched to a gene: 8. CDR3 size: 15 residues. CDR3 in DNA: TGTGCCAGCAGCCTCCGACAGGGTACCTCCTACGAGCAGTACTTC. Its translation is CASSLRQGTSYEQYF.

The table lists this clonotype with a few counts. The J gene is TRBJ1-5, the V gene TRBV28, with a tentative D call TRBD1 (5 bases). There are 16 residues in the CDR3. Germline CDR1 reads MDHEN; CDR2 reads SYDVKM. V gave up 4 bases and J gave up 6 bases, with 19 bases separating them. The CDR3 region is CASSYLDRLAGQPQHF. In nucleotides, the CDR3 is TGTGCCAGCAGTTACCTCGACAGACTAGCAGGTCAGCCCCAGCATTTT.

This clonotype was counted at least ten times. The rearrangement joins TRBV4-3 to TRBJ2-3; 10 bases align to TRBD2. The CDR3 extends over 15 amino acids. The germline gives CDR1 LGHNA, CDR2 YSLEER. Germline trimming cut 2 bases from V and 4 bases from J; bases unmatched to any gene: 3. CDR3 sequence reads: CASSQLAGEADTQYF. The CDR3 DNA sequence: TGCGCCAGCAGCCAACTAGCGGGAGAGGCAGATACGCAGTATTTT.

The chain joins TRBV7-2 to TRBJ2-5; possibly TRBD1 for D (5 bases). The CDR3 length is 15 residues. V was shortened by 5 bases and J by 2 bases, with 15 bases between the two germline ends. Germline assignment: CDR1 SGHTA and CDR2 FQGNSA. The CDR3 here is CASSTDPRQQETQYF. CDR3 DNA: TGTGCCAGCAGCACAGACCCAAGACAGCAAGAGACCCAGTACTTC.

The chain combines TRBV29-1 with TRBJ2-7; tentatively, D is TRBD2 (5 bases). The CDR3 covers 12 residues. Germline lookup yields CDR1 SQVTM and CDR2 ANQGSEA. The V end lost 6 bases, the J end lost 6 bases, and 15 bases lay between the germline ends. CDR3 nucleotide sequence: TGCAGCGTCGGTATCTACAGCGGCGAGCAGTACTTC. Translating gives CSVGIYSGEQYF.

This clonotype appeared a few times. V is TRBV12-3 or TRBV12-4 and J is TRBJ1-1; D not resolved. Trimming left V 3 bases short and J 2 bases short, with 7 bases between. CDR3 size: 13 residues. CDR3 nucleotide sequence: TGTGCCAGCAGTTTTTCTCGCAACACTGAAGCTTTCTTT. Translating it yields CASSFSRNTEAFF.

The chain carries TRBV28 and TRBJ1-2; perhaps TRBD1 as D (5 bases). The V gene's germline CDR1 is MDHEN and CDR2 SYDVKM. The CDR3 runs to 15 residues. The V gene lost 1 base and the J gene lost 5 bases, with 14 bases spanning the gap. The CDR3 DNA follows: TGTGCCAGCAGTTTATACCCCCAGGGATGGTATGGCTACACCTTC. It encodes CASSLYPQGWYGYTF.

The chain carries TRBV18 and TRBJ1-2; possibly TRBD1 for D (5 bases). This CDR3 comprises 14 residues. Per the germline V gene, CDR1 is KGHSH and CDR2 is LQKENI. V lost 4 bases, J lost 5 bases, and 14 bases lay in between. This CDR3 is CASSRQGTSYGYTF. The CDR3 DNA follows: TGTGCCAGCTCACGGCAGGGAACAAGTTATGGCTACACCTTC.

The chain recombines TRBV20-1 with TRBJ2-4, with D unresolved. Trimming took off 2 bases at V and 0 bases at J, with 17 bases between the two ends. Germline V gene lookup returns CDR1 DFQATT and CDR2 SNEGSKA (reference sequence). CDR3 length: 17 amino acids. CDR3 in amino acids: CSARRLRLSEAKNIQYF. The CDR3 nucleotides are TGCAGTGCTAGACGCCTGAGGCTCAGCGAAGCCAAAAACATTCAGTACTTC.

The chain is built from TRBV10-3 and TRBJ2-5; TRBD1 matches 7 bases. V dropped 8 bases and J dropped 2; count of bases not matched to a gene: 2. Per germline, CDR1 ENHRY and CDR2 SYGVKD. This CDR3 is built from 12 residues. CDR3 sequence reads: CAIRDRQETQYF. CDR3 in DNA: TGTGCCATCCGGGACAGACAAGAGACCCAGTACTTC.

This rearrangement joins TRBV7-9 to TRBJ2-7, with 8 bases fitting TRBD1. The J segment lost 5 bases and the V segment lost 6 bases, leaving 6 bases of the junction unmatched. Germline CDR1 reads SEHNR; CDR2 reads FQNEAQ (reference sequence). The CDR3 has 13 residues. The CDR3 nucleotides are TGTGCCAGCAGTTCCTGGACAGGGAACGAGCAGTACTTC. Its translation is CASSSWTGNEQYF.

CDR3 region: CASSYTYRKNEQFF. In DNA form, the CDR3 reads TGTGCCAGCAGTTACACCTACAGGAAGAATGAGCAGTTCTTC. V and J are TRBV6-5 and TRBJ2-1; D might be TRBD1 (5 bases). Per germline, CDR1 MNHEY and CDR2 SVGAGI. The CDR3 is made up of 14 amino acids. Trimming pared 2 bases from V and 7 bases from J, leaving 12 bases between.

V and J are TRBV7-9 and TRBJ1-4; 7 bases are shared with TRBD1. This CDR3 is built from 16 residues. Looked up from germline, CDR1 is SEHNR and CDR2 is FQNEAQ (reference sequence). V lost 4 bases, J lost 0 bases, and 5 bases stayed unmatched. The CDR3 DNA reads TGTGCCAGCAGCTCTAGGACAGGAGCAACTAATGAAAAACTGTTTTTT. It encodes CASSSRTGATNEKLFF.

This clonotype was detected a few times. The chain couples TRBV27 to TRBJ1-6; perhaps TRBD1 as D (5 bases). The CDR3 extends over 14 amino acids. V was cut by 4 bases and J by 10 bases, with 14 bases left in between. The germline V gene encodes CDR1 MNHEY and CDR2 SMNVEV (reference sequence). CDR3 bases: TGTGCCAGCAGTTCTTGGGGGTGGAACTCACCCCTCCACTTT. This encodes CASSSWGWNSPLHF.